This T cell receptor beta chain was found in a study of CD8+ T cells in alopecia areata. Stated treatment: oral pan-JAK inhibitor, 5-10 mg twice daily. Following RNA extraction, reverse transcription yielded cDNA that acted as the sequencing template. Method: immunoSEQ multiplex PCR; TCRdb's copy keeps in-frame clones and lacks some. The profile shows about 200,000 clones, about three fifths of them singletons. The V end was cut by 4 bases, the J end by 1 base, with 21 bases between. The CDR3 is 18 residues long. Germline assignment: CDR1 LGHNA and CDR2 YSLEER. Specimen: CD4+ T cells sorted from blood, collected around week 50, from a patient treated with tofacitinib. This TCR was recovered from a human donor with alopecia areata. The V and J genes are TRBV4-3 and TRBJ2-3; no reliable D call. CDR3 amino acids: CASSPTTPSEFRTDTQYF. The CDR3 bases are TGCGCCAGCAGCCCTACCACACCCAGTGAATTCCGCACAGATACGCAGTATTTT.